One sample yielded the 22 T cell receptor beta chains listed below, sequenced in a study of shared clonotypes between healthy human individuals. CD8 cells classed as naive were CD45RO-negative and positively selected for CCR7, excluding terminally differentiated effector memory CD45RA+ cells. Sequencing was performed with immunoSEQ multiplex PCR; in TCRdb, only in-frame clones are kept and a portion is missing. Of about 580,000 clones listed, 95% to 98% were seen once; the top ten hold 0.3%. The sample taken for sequencing was naive CD8+ T cells sorted from blood. These receptor sequences come from a man aged 30 to 39 in good health.

The chain combines TRBV6-7 with TRBJ2-5; unclear D gene. TRBV6-7 is an open reading frame whose function is uncertain. Trimming took 4 bases from V and 3 from J, leaving 12 bases between them. The CDR3 covers 14 residues. The CDR3 nucleotides read TGTGCCAGCAGTTTTGATACAGAGGAAGAGACCCAGTACTTC. This gives the protein CASSFDTEEETQYF.

The gene calls are TRBV4-3 and TRBJ1-2, with 7 bases that match TRBD1. V was clipped by 0 bases and J by 11 bases; unmatched bases: 12. Germline CDR1 is LGHNA and CDR2 is YSLEER. The CDR3 covers 15 residues. In DNA form, the CDR3 reads TGCGCCAGCAGCCAAGATAGGGGACAGACCCCTGGTTACACCTTC. This codes for CASSQDRGQTPGYTF.

CDR3 amino acids: CASRSGRTGATGELFF. The CDR3 nucleotides are TGTGCCAGCAGATCCGGAAGGACAGGGGCCACCGGGGAGCTGTTTTTT. The J gene is TRBJ2-2, the V gene TRBV27, with 9 bases that match TRBD1. J gave up 4 bases and V 6 bases, and 9 bases lay outside the gene matches. The germline CDR1 and CDR2 sequences are MNHEY and SMNVEV (reference sequence). The CDR3 is 16 residues long.

The genes are TRBV29-1 and TRBJ2-1, with TRBD1 identical over 7 bases. Losses at the gene ends were 7 bases for V and 2 bases for J; bases not matched to a gene: 5. This CDR3 spans 13 amino acids. CDR1 and CDR2 (germline): SQVTM, ANQGSEA. The CDR3 spells CSGKDRTYNEQFF. In DNA form, the CDR3 reads TGCAGCGGGAAGGACAGGACCTACAATGAGCAGTTCTTC.

The V call is TRBV4-1, the J call TRBJ2-3; 7 nucleotides match TRBD1. The germline gives CDR1 MGHRA, CDR2 YSYEKL. The length of the CDR3 is 17 residues. Trimming took 1 base from V and 2 from J; bases not matched to a gene: 9. CDR3: CASSQGPSGQYTDTQYF. The CDR3, as DNA: TGCGCCAGCAGCCAAGGGCCATCGGGACAGTACACAGATACGCAGTATTTT.

The CDR3 bases are TGCGCCAGCAGCCAAGATATAACTACAGATACGCAGTATTTT. The encoded protein is CASSQDITTDTQYF. The rearrangement links TRBV4-1 to TRBJ2-3; the D is unclear. Deletions cut 0 bases from V and 3 bases from J, with 7 bases between. The germline gives CDR1 MGHRA, CDR2 YSYEKL. The CDR3 has 14 residues.

The rearrangement links TRBV29-1 to TRBJ2-7; D call uncertain. Between the trimmed V and J ends, which lost 6 bases and 6 bases, there was a span of 27 bases. The CDR3 has 16 amino acids. The V gene's germline CDR1 is SQVTM and CDR2 ANQGSEA. The CDR3 region has the DNA TGCAGCGTCGCCCCTCCCGATTCCAAGCCTACGGGCGAGCAGTACTTC. Its protein is CSVAPPDSKPTGEQYF.

This rearrangement joins TRBV5-1 to TRBJ1-1; D gene ambiguous. The CDR3 length is 14 residues. The V and J ends lost 0 bases and 4 bases respectively, with 10 bases between them. Germline CDR1 SGHRS, CDR2 YFSETQ. The CDR3 sequence: CASSLEGMGTEAFF. The CDR3 DNA is TGCGCCAGCAGCTTGGAAGGGATGGGCACTGAAGCTTTCTTT.

The chain carries TRBV7-6 and TRBJ2-2, with D unclear. V was clipped by 5 bases and J by 5 bases, with 12 bases between them. The CDR3 is 14 amino acids. In germline, CDR1 is SGHVS, CDR2 FNYEAQ. The CDR3 loop reads CASSPGAATGELFF. For the CDR3, the DNA is TGTGCCAGCAGCCCGGGTGCGGCGACCGGGGAGCTGTTTTTT.

This sequence joins TRBV5-5 and TRBJ1-1, with 8 bases matching TRBD1. The CDR3 length is 16 residues. Per germline, CDR1 SGHKS and CDR2 YYEKEE (reference sequence). The V gene end was trimmed by 0 bases and the J gene end by 0 bases; junction bases not matched to a gene: 4. CDR3 loop: CASSLGRTGMNTEAFF. The CDR3 DNA follows: TGTGCCAGCAGCTTGGGGCGGACAGGGATGAACACTGAAGCTTTCTTT. Combining the CDR3 with reference TRBV5-5 and TRBJ1-1 gives the whole variable domain DAGVTQSPTHLIKTRGQQVTLRCSPISGHKSVSWYQQVLGQGPQFIFQYYEKEERGRGNFPDRFSARQFPNYSSELNVNALLLGDSALYLCASSLGRTGMNTEAFFGQGTRLTVV.

The DNA for the CDR3 is TGTGCCAGCAGCTTAGGCCCGGGACTAGCGAGTAATGAGCAGTTCTTC. As protein: CASSLGPGLASNEQFF. This chain links TRBV7-3 with TRBJ2-1, with TRBD2 identical over 10 bases. This CDR3 spans 16 amino acids. Trimming removed 2 bases from V and 7 bases from J; junction bases left unmatched: 8. Germline CDR1 SGHTA, CDR2 FQGTGA.

The V call is TRBV11-2, the J call TRBJ2-5, with D maybe TRBD1 (6 bases). Per the germline V gene, CDR1 is SGHAT and CDR2 is FQNNGV. Trimming left V 5 bases short and J 3 bases short, with 28 bases between. This CDR3 is 19 amino acids long. Here the CDR3 DNA reads TGTGCCAGCAGCCGGGACATGGACATCTTCCCCGTCTCAAAAGAGACCCAGTACTTC. This encodes CASSRDMDIFPVSKETQYF.

As regards this clone: This sample includes further DNA sequences coding for the same CDR3. This rearrangement joins TRBV7-9 to TRBJ1-1, with TRBD1 matching 10 bases. The CDR3 contains 15 residues. J was trimmed by 0 bases and V by 4 bases; bases with no gene match: 2. Germline V gene sequence: CDR1 SEHNR, CDR2 FQNEAQ (reference sequence). The CDR3 DNA reads TGTGCCAGCAGCTGGGGACAGGGGCTGAACACTGAAGCTTTCTTT. This translates into CASSWGQGLNTEAFF.

The chain couples TRBV15 to TRBJ1-4, with a weak D call TRBD1 (5 bases). Trimming took off 1 base at V and 3 bases at J, with 9 bases between the two ends. The V gene's germline CDR1 is LNHNV and CDR2 YYDKDF (reference sequence). CDR3 size: 15 residues. The CDR3 protein is CATSRGGVANEKLFF. The CDR3 region has the DNA TGTGCCACCAGCAGAGGGGGGGTTGCTAATGAAAAACTGTTTTTT.

A single count supports this clone. The genes are TRBV30 and TRBJ2-7, with TRBD1 identical over 10 bases. Germline CDR1 GTSNPN, CDR2 SVGIG (reference sequence). The CDR3 covers 14 residues. V shed 5 bases, J shed 3 bases, and the junction held 7 bases outside the gene matches. The CDR3 DNA is TGTGCCTGGGAACCCGGGACAGGGGACTACGAGCAGTACTTC. Amino acids: CAWEPGTGDYEQYF.

The chain links TRBV29-1 to TRBJ2-3, with 9 bases lining up with TRBD1. This CDR3 has 13 residues. Germline CDR1 SQVTM, CDR2 ANQGSEA. V was clipped by 4 bases and J by 6 bases; unmatched bases: 5. This CDR3 is CSVVQGALDTQYF. DNA for the CDR3: TGCAGCGTTGTACAGGGGGCGCTGGATACGCAGTATTTT.

A note on this clone: The sample carries other DNA sequences with the same CDR3. This chain uses TRBV11-2 with TRBJ2-7; D not certain. V lost 5 bases and J 1 base, leaving 3 bases between the germline ends. The CDR3 sequence is 11 residues long. Germline lookup yields CDR1 SGHAT and CDR2 FQNNGV. CDR3 sequence reads: CASSISYEQYF. In DNA, the CDR3 is TGTGCCAGCAGCATATCCTACGAGCAGTACTTC.

This clone was counted a single time. V is TRBV2 and J is TRBJ2-7; maybe TRBD2 (6 bases). CDR3 length: 15 residues. Deletions cut 2 bases from V and 5 bases from J, with 16 bases between. CDR1 and CDR2 (germline): SNHLY, FYNNEI. CDR3 sequence: CASSELVGRGNEQYF. DNA of the CDR3: TGTGCCAGCAGTGAACTCGTGGGGCGCGGGAACGAGCAGTACTTC.

This clone was observed once. This chain links TRBV5-5 with TRBJ2-1; the D is unclear. Per the germline V gene, CDR1 is SGHKS and CDR2 is YYEKEE (reference sequence). The V end lost 0 bases, the J end lost 4 bases, and 5 bases lay between the germline ends. The length of the CDR3 is 13 residues. CDR3 residues: CASSLVKYNEQFF. The DNA for the CDR3 is TGTGCCAGCAGCTTGGTCAAATACAATGAGCAGTTCTTC.

This clone was observed once. The DNA of the CDR3 is TGTGCCAGCAGCCCCCCCCTGGGGGAGCGGGAGCCTGAGCAGTTCTTC. Translation: CASSPPLGEREPEQFF. The chain recombines TRBV5-4 with TRBJ2-1; 8 nucleotides line up with TRBD2. This CDR3 is built from 16 residues. Germline V gene sequence: CDR1 SGHNT, CDR2 YYREEE (reference sequence). V trimming: 4 bases; J trimming: 9 bases; junction bases outside the gene matches: 15.

Only one count was recorded for this clone. The chain employs TRBV2 and TRBJ2-2; 12 positions match TRBD2. Germline trimming cut 6 bases from V and 6 bases from J; bases unmatched to any gene: 2. The CDR3 totals 14 residues. The germline gives CDR1 SNHLY, CDR2 FYNNEI. The CDR3 here is CASRGTSGSGELFF. CDR3 sequence (DNA): TGTGCCAGCAGGGGGACTAGCGGGTCCGGGGAGCTGTTTTTT. The full variable domain, rest sourced from reference TRBV2 and TRBJ2-2, is EPEVTQTPSHQVTQMGQEVILRCVPISNHLYFYWYRQILGQKVEFLVSFYNNEISEKSEIFDDQFSVERPDGSNFTLKIRSTKLEDSAMYFCASRGTSGSGELFFGEGSRLTVL.

V and J are TRBV7-8 and TRBJ2-1, with TRBD1 identical over 7 bases. The germline V gene encodes CDR1 SGHVS and CDR2 FQNEAQ. The CDR3 contains 19 residues. V was pared by 1 base and J by 0 bases, with 12 bases of the junction left unmatched. CDR3 protein: CASSLGGGDLLGSYNEQFF. The DNA for the CDR3 is TGTGCCAGCAGCTTAGGAGGGGGCGACTTACTAGGCTCCTACAATGAGCAGTTCTTC.